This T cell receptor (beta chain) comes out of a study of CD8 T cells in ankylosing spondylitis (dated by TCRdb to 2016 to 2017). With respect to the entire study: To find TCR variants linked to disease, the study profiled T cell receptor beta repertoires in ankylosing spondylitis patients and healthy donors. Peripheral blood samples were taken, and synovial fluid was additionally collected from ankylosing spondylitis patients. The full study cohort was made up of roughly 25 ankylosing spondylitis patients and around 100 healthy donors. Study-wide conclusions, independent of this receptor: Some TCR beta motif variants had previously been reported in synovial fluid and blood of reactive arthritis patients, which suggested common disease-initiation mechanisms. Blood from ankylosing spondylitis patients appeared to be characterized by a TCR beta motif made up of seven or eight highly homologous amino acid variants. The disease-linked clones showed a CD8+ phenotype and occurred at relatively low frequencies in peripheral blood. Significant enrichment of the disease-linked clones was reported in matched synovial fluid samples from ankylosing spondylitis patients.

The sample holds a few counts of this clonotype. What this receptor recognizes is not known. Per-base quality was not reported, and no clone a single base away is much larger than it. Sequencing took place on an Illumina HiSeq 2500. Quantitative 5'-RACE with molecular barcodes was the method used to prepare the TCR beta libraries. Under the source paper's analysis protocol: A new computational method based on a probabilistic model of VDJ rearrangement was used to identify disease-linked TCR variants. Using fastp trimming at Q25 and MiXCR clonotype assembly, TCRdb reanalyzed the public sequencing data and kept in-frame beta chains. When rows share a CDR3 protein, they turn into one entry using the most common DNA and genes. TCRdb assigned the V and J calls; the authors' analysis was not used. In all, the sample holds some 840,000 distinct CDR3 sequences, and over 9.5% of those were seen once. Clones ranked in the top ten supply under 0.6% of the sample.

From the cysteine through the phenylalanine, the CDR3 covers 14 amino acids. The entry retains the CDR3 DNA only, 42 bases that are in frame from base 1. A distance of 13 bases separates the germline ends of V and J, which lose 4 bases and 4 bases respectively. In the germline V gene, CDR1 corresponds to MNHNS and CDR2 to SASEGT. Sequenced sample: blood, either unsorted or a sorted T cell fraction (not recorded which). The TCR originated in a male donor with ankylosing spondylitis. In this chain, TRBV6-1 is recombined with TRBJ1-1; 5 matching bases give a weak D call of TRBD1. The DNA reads TGTGCCAGCAGTGTAGGGGTTTCGATCACTGAAGCTTTCTTT. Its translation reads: CASSVGVSITEAFF.